The 14 T cell receptor beta chains below all came from one sample that was sequenced in a study of blood T cell repertoires in COVID-19. Assay used: immunoSEQ multiplex PCR; TCRdb lists only in-frame clones, some missing. The table has 250,000 to 350,000 clones, about nine tenths seen once; the top ten hold about 9.4%. Sequencing input: PBMCs or T cells enriched from blood (not recorded which). These receptor sequences come from a woman aged 18-29 years who had recovered from COVID-19.

The V and J genes are TRBV29-1 and TRBJ1-1; TRBD1 might be the D (6 bases). The germline V and J ends were trimmed by 6 bases and 2 bases, with 10 bases remaining between them. The CDR3 length is 12 residues. Germline CDR1 reads SQVTM; CDR2 reads ANQGSEA. The CDR3 reads CSVMGHNTEAFF. CDR3 bases: TGCAGCGTCATGGGACACAACACTGAAGCTTTCTTT.

This chain uses TRBV10-3 with TRBJ1-1, with D possibly matching TRBD1 (6 bases). Per germline, CDR1 ENHRY and CDR2 SYGVKD. The CDR3 is made up of 13 amino acids. V was cut by 3 bases and J by 6 bases, with 11 bases left in between. The CDR3 loop is CAISENRDSEAFF. CDR3 DNA sequence: TGTGCCATCAGTGAAAACAGGGATTCTGAAGCTTTCTTT.

This chain uses TRBV24-1 with TRBJ2-5; D remains unclear. The V gene's germline CDR1 is KGHDR and CDR2 SFDVKD. V lost 1 base and J 5 bases, leaving 4 bases between the germline ends. The CDR3 runs 12 residues. For the CDR3, the DNA is TGTGCCACCAGTGATTTACAGGAGACCCAGTACTTC. Its translation: CATSDLQETQYF.

The chain uses TRBV5-6 and TRBJ1-2; 7 positions agree with TRBD1. Germline trimming cut 2 bases from V and 8 bases from J; bases unmatched to any gene: 3. There are 12 residues in the CDR3. Per the germline V gene, CDR1 is SGHDT and CDR2 is YYEEEE. The CDR3 loop reads CASSFYRGGYTF. The CDR3 bases are TGTGCCAGCAGCTTTTACAGGGGCGGCTACACCTTC.

The chain combines TRBV5-1 with TRBJ2-1, with TRBD1 matching 8 bases. Germline CDR1 reads SGHRS; CDR2 reads YFSETQ. This CDR3 has 16 amino acids. Trimming cost V 7 bases and J 7 bases; bases outside gene matches: 16. As DNA, the CDR3 is TGCGCCAGCTCTTACAGGGGGACAAGGGCCCCAAATGAGCAGTTCTTC. This translates into CASSYRGTRAPNEQFF.

The chain employs TRBV7-2 and TRBJ2-7; 9 bases line up with TRBD2. V lost 4 bases, J lost 5 bases, and 9 bases stayed unmatched. This CDR3 comprises 15 residues. Per germline, CDR1 SGHTA and CDR2 FQGNSA. The CDR3 sequence: CASSSLTSGLHEQYF. In DNA, the CDR3 is TGTGCCAGCAGCTCTTTGACTAGCGGCCTACACGAGCAGTACTTC.

In its sample, this clone was seen a few times. The J gene is TRBJ1-1, the V gene TRBV6-5; 7 bases align to TRBD1. Germline trimming cut 8 bases from V and 8 bases from J; bases unmatched to any gene: 11. Per the germline V gene, CDR1 is MNHEY and CDR2 is SVGAGI. CDR3 length equals 13 residues. CDR3 in DNA: TGTGCCAGCGATAATACAGGGGAGTTGGAAGCTTTCTTT. Amino acids: CASDNTGELEAFF.

J is TRBJ2-7 and V is TRBV4-1; 9 nucleotides align to TRBD1. Germline-derived CDR1 and CDR2 are MGHRA and YSYEKL. CDR3 length: 13 amino acids. J gave up 10 bases and V 4 bases, and 8 bases lay outside the gene matches. CDR3 loop: CASSPRDRDTQYF. CDR3 DNA sequence: TGCGCCAGCAGCCCGCGGGACAGGGACACTCAGTACTTC.

The V and J genes are TRBV29-1 and TRBJ2-1; TRBD1 is a possible D gene (6 bases). Trimming took 5 bases from V and 8 from J, leaving 10 bases between them. Germline CDR1 SQVTM, CDR2 ANQGSEA. The CDR3 runs 11 residues. CDR3 in amino acids: CSVNGQHEQFF. As DNA, the CDR3 is TGCAGCGTTAACGGACAGCATGAGCAGTTCTTC.

This rearrangement joins TRBV5-1 to TRBJ2-7; TRBD2 matches at 13 bases. V was clipped by 4 bases and J by 0 bases; unmatched bases: 7. The V gene's germline CDR1 is SGHRS and CDR2 YFSETQ. This CDR3 has 17 residues. The CDR3 sequence is CASSAGTSGDPSYEQYF. In DNA, the CDR3 is TGCGCCAGCAGCGCCGGGACTAGCGGGGACCCCTCCTACGAGCAGTACTTC.

The rearrangement joins TRBV5-1 to TRBJ2-3; D is possibly TRBD2 (6 bases). From germline, CDR1 is SGHRS and CDR2 YFSETQ. V shed 4 bases and J shed 4 bases, with 13 bases lying between them. CDR3 size: 14 residues. The CDR3 protein is CASSQRLDPDTQYF. DNA of the CDR3: TGCGCCAGCAGCCAGCGACTAGACCCAGATACGCAGTATTTT.

The chain couples TRBV11-2 to TRBJ1-6, with D possibly matching TRBD1 (5 bases). V dropped 3 bases and J dropped 6 bases, with 9 bases sitting between them. Looked up from germline, CDR1 is SGHAT and CDR2 is FQNNGV. This CDR3 contains 14 residues. The CDR3 DNA reads as TGTGCCAGCAGCTTTTTCGACAGTAATTCACCCCTCCACTTT. This encodes CASSFFDSNSPLHF.

This chain links TRBV19 with TRBJ1-1, with D possibly matching TRBD1 (5 bases). The germline V and J ends were trimmed by 3 bases and 8 bases, with 13 bases remaining between them. The CDR3 runs 13 residues. The germline V gene has CDR1 LNHDA and CDR2 SQIVND (reference sequence). CDR3 in DNA: TGTGCCAGTAGTATTCAGGGTATGATCGAAGCTTTCTTT. This codes for CASSIQGMIEAFF. The entire variable domain, with the rest obtained from reference TRBV19 and TRBJ1-1, is as follows: DGGITQSPKYLFRKEGQNVTLSCEQNLNHDAMYWYRQDPGQGLRLIYYSQIVNDFQKGDIAEGYSVSREKKESFPLTVTSAQKNPTAFYLCASSIQGMIEAFFGQGTRLTVV.

V gene TRBV7-2 combines with J gene TRBJ1-4; D gene ambiguous. Trimming took 5 bases from V and 0 from J, leaving 10 bases between them. Germline V gene sequence: CDR1 SGHTA, CDR2 FQGNSA. The CDR3 has 15 amino acids. The DNA of the CDR3 is TGTGCCAGCAGCATGGTCCCAGCAACTAATGAAAAACTGTTTTTT. Residues: CASSMVPATNEKLFF.